Shown below are 10 T cell receptor beta chains from a single sample sequenced in a study of T cells after posttransplantation cyclophosphamide. The naive gate required viable CD3+CD4+ or CD3+CD8+ cells with CCR7+CD45RA+CD45RO-CD95-CD27+CD28+ phenotype. Sequencing was performed with immunoSEQ multiplex PCR; in TCRdb, only in-frame clones are kept and a portion is missing. Among approximately 23,000 clones listed, roughly 97% were seen once. Sequenced: naive CD4+ T cells sorted from PBMCs. The source is a man aged 45 to 65 in good health, CMV-negative, and a related stem cell transplant donor.

This chain joins TRBV5-1 and TRBJ1-4, with D hard to call. This CDR3 comprises 14 residues. The ends were cut back, 5 bases at V and 0 bases at J, with 8 bases in the middle. Germline V gene lookup returns CDR1 SGHRS and CDR2 YFSETQ. The CDR3 sequence is CASRRGSTNEKLFF. CDR3 bases: TGCGCCAGCAGGCGCGGTTCAACTAATGAAAAACTGTTTTTT. The variable domain in full, with the rest retrieved from reference TRBV5-1 and TRBJ1-4, is KAGVTQTPRYLIKTRGQQVTLSCSPISGHRSVSWYQQTPGQGLQFLFEYFSETQRNKGNFPGRFSGRQFSNSRSEMNVSTLELGDSALYLCASRRGSTNEKLFFGSGTQLSVL.

The chain carries TRBV5-1 and TRBJ1-1; a weak D match, TRBD1 (6 bases). Trimming shortened V by 4 bases and J by 5 bases, and 12 bases separated the two germline ends. The CDR3 extends over 13 amino acids. Germline V gene data show CDR1 as SGHRS and CDR2 as YFSETQ. CDR3 in DNA: TGCGCCAGCAGCCCACAGGGTAATACTGAAGCTTTCTTT. Translating it yields CASSPQGNTEAFF.

The V call is TRBV19, the J call TRBJ1-2; 7 nucleotides match TRBD1. CDR1 is LNHDA and CDR2 is SQIVND in the germline V gene (reference sequence). J gave up 4 bases and V 3 bases, and 5 bases lay outside the gene matches. CDR3 size: 14 residues. CDR3 amino acids: CASSISQGVYGYTF. The DNA of the CDR3 is TGTGCCAGTAGTATCAGCCAGGGGGTCTATGGCTACACCTTC.

The gene calls are TRBV5-4 and TRBJ2-7, with TRBD2 as a possible D gene (5 bases). V lost 4 bases and J 6 bases, leaving 11 bases between the germline ends. CDR1 and CDR2 (germline): SGHNT, YYREEE (reference sequence). There are 12 residues in the CDR3. The CDR3 loop reads CASSPEGLEQYF. CDR3 bases: TGTGCCAGCAGCCCCGAGGGTCTCGAGCAGTACTTC.

This chain joins TRBV6-5 and TRBJ1-2; D is possibly TRBD1 (6 bases). This CDR3 contains 13 residues. Germline V gene data show CDR1 as MNHEY and CDR2 as SVGAGI. V lost 8 bases and J 2 bases, leaving 12 bases between the germline ends. The CDR3 here is CASVAGDNYGYTF. CDR3 DNA sequence: TGTGCCAGCGTGGCAGGGGACAACTATGGCTACACCTTC.

The chain uses TRBV2 and TRBJ1-2, with TRBD1 identical over 7 bases. CDR3 length equals 13 residues. Losses at the gene ends were 8 bases for V and 2 bases for J; bases not matched to a gene: 5. Germline V gene lookup returns CDR1 SNHLY and CDR2 FYNNEI. The CDR3 region is CASLETGNYGYTF. CDR3 coding DNA: TGTGCCAGCCTGGAGACAGGGAACTATGGCTACACCTTC.

This chain joins TRBV18 and TRBJ1-1; D not resolved. Germline assignment: CDR1 KGHSH and CDR2 LQKENI. The CDR3 loop spans 14 amino acids. V dropped 2 bases and J dropped 2 bases, with 9 bases sitting between them. The CDR3 coding sequence is TGTGCCAGCTCACCAGGCGGTACAAACACTGAAGCTTTCTTT. Its translation: CASSPGGTNTEAFF.

CDR3 DNA sequence: TGCGCCAGCAGCCAGAAAAGGGGGACAGGGGACCACGAGCAGTACTTC. Translated, it gives CASSQKRGTGDHEQYF. The chain uses TRBV5-1 and TRBJ2-7, with 10 positions matching TRBD1. The CDR3 totals 16 residues. Germline CDR1 and CDR2: SGHRS and YFSETQ. The V segment lost 4 bases and the J segment 5 bases; nucleotides outside the gene matches: 12.

The chain carries TRBV19 and TRBJ1-2; 10 nucleotides align to TRBD1. Losses at the gene ends were 3 bases for V and 9 bases for J; bases not matched to a gene: 10. CDR3 length: 15 residues. Germline CDR1 and CDR2: LNHDA and SQIVND (reference sequence). The CDR3 DNA sequence: TGTGCCAGTAGTATGGACAGGGGGTTAGGTGGAAGCTACACCTTC. Residues: CASSMDRGLGGSYTF.

The rearrangement uses TRBV7-9 and TRBJ2-3, with no clear D. The CDR3 extends over 14 amino acids. Trimming took off 3 bases at V and 1 base at J, with 8 bases between the two ends. CDR1 is SEHNR and CDR2 is FQNEAQ in the germline V gene (reference sequence). The CDR3 reads CASSFGLRTDTQYF. DNA for the CDR3: TGTGCCAGCAGCTTTGGCTTACGCACAGATACGCAGTATTTT.